This entry lists 20 T cell receptor beta chains sequenced from one sample in a study of somatic mutations in cytotoxic T cells in rheumatoid arthritis. Repertoires were generated with immunoSEQ multiplex PCR, while TCRdb's copy carries only in-frame clones and drops some. The sample yields tens of thousands of clones, just under 80% seen once. The sequencing input was CD8+ T cells sorted from blood. Source of these receptors: an adult with rheumatoid arthritis.

The chain carries TRBV2 and TRBJ2-5; 7 bases are a match to TRBD1. Germline CDR1 and CDR2: SNHLY and FYNNEI. The CDR3 totals 14 residues. V shed 6 bases, J shed 9 bases, and the junction held 13 bases outside the gene matches. The CDR3 sequence is CASRGDSAQGAQYF. Written as DNA, the CDR3 is TGTGCCAGCAGGGGGGATTCAGCGCAGGGGGCCCAGTACTTC.

This chain uses TRBV7-9 with TRBJ2-5; 8 bases match TRBD2. V shed 3 bases, J shed 4 bases, and the junction held 4 bases outside the gene matches. The length of the CDR3 is 14 residues. CDR1 is SEHNR, CDR2 FQNEAQ, per germline (reference sequence). Here the CDR3 DNA reads TGTGCCAGCAGCTTTGCGGGGGGCCGAGAGACCCAGTACTTC. Translating it yields CASSFAGGRETQYF.

The genes are TRBV5-1 and TRBJ2-6; 8 bases fit TRBD1. Per germline, CDR1 SGHRS and CDR2 YFSETQ. V was pared by 6 bases and J by 2 bases, with 16 bases of the junction left unmatched. The CDR3 has 19 amino acids. Here the CDR3 reads CASNRWGSGGATGANVLTF. The CDR3 DNA sequence: TGCGCCAGCAATCGATGGGGGTCAGGGGGCGCGACTGGGGCCAACGTCCTGACTTTC.

V gene TRBV9 combines with J gene TRBJ1-1, with D uncertain. CDR1 is SGDLS and CDR2 is YYNGEE in the germline V gene. Trimming shortened V by 0 bases and J by 1 base, and 7 bases separated the two germline ends. The length of the CDR3 is 14 residues. The CDR3 spells CASSVVSGNTEAFF. CDR3 coding DNA: TGTGCCAGCAGCGTAGTCTCTGGGAACACTGAAGCTTTCTTT.

The genes are TRBV29-1 and TRBJ2-5, with 8 positions matching TRBD2. The V segment lost 7 bases and the J segment 0 bases; nucleotides outside the gene matches: 7. Germline V CDR1 and CDR2: SQVTM, ANQGSEA. The CDR3 runs 14 residues. The CDR3 loop is CSGLSGVYQETQYF. The CDR3 DNA reads as TGCAGCGGGCTTAGCGGGGTGTACCAAGAGACCCAGTACTTC.

The genes are TRBV5-1 and TRBJ2-5, with a possible D match to TRBD1 (5 bases). CDR1 is SGHRS and CDR2 is YFSETQ in the germline V gene. This CDR3 has 17 residues. V dropped 1 base and J dropped 5 bases, with 21 bases sitting between them. As DNA, the CDR3 is TGCGCCAGCAGCTTGTTCAGGGCCCCTAATAGTGTGGAGACCCAGTACTTC. This sequence encodes CASSLFRAPNSVETQYF.

The sample holds a few counts of this clone. The chain employs TRBV4-3 and TRBJ2-1; D is ambiguous. Trimming pared 0 bases from V and 2 bases from J, leaving 8 bases between. CDR1 is LGHNA, CDR2 YSLEER, per germline. This CDR3 is built from 15 residues. As DNA, the CDR3 is TGCGCCAGCAGCCAAGATGGGGTCGCCTACAATGAGCAGTTCTTC. Protein sequence: CASSQDGVAYNEQFF.

Written as DNA, the CDR3 is TGCGCCAGCAGCTTCGCGGGAACCTACGAGCAGTACTTC. This gives the protein CASSFAGTYEQYF. V usage is TRBV5-1 and J usage is TRBJ2-7; tentatively, D is TRBD2 (6 bases). Germline V lookup: CDR1 SGHRS, CDR2 YFSETQ. The CDR3 is 13 amino acids. Trimming pared 2 bases from V and 2 bases from J, leaving 8 bases between.

The chain couples TRBV6-1 to TRBJ1-2, with D tentatively TRBD1 (5 bases). The CDR3 totals 13 residues. With 4 bases removed from V and 4 bases from J, the gap between germline ends came to 10 bases. Germline assignment: CDR1 MNHNS and CDR2 SASEGT. CDR3 nucleotide sequence: TGTGCCAGCAGTGTCCGGGGGTTCTATGGCTACACCTTC. Its translation: CASSVRGFYGYTF.

This chain connects TRBV5-6 to TRBJ2-5; D is ambiguous. Germline CDR1 reads SGHDT; CDR2 reads YYEEEE. This CDR3 has 11 amino acids. V was trimmed by 7 bases and J by 3 bases, leaving 7 bases between them. The CDR3 sequence is CASGIEETQYF. CDR3 DNA: TGTGCCAGCGGCATTGAAGAGACCCAGTACTTC.

This clone was counted a single time. The genes are TRBV13 and TRBJ2-1, with 7 bases aligning to TRBD1. CDR1 and CDR2 from the germline V gene are PRHDT and FYEKMQ (reference sequence). V trimming: 5 bases; J trimming: 5 bases; junction bases outside the gene matches: 6. This CDR3 comprises 14 residues. The CDR3, as DNA: TGTGCCAGCAGCCACCGGGACAGAAACAATGAGCAGTTCTTC. This translates into CASSHRDRNNEQFF.

This chain links TRBV4-1 with TRBJ2-7; 10 positions agree with TRBD2. V was clipped by 0 bases and J by 5 bases; unmatched bases: 16. Germline CDR1 reads MGHRA; CDR2 reads YSYEKL. The CDR3 has 19 amino acids. The CDR3 protein is CASSQEWSSGSKWGNEQYF. The CDR3 nucleotides are TGCGCCAGCAGCCAAGAATGGTCTAGCGGGAGTAAGTGGGGTAACGAGCAGTACTTC.

This clone was seen a few times. V gene TRBV29-1 combines with J gene TRBJ1-1; D perhaps matches TRBD1 (6 bases). The germline gives CDR1 SQVTM, CDR2 ANQGSEA. CDR3 length: 11 amino acids. V lost 5 bases to trimming and J lost 5 bases, with 9 bases between them. The chain's CDR3 is CSVYRVTEAFF. CDR3 DNA sequence: TGCAGCGTTTACAGGGTTACTGAAGCTTTCTTT.

The chain is built from TRBV5-6 and TRBJ2-1, with D hard to call. V was trimmed by 0 bases and J by 4 bases, leaving 5 bases between them. The length of the CDR3 is 13 residues. Germline CDR1 and CDR2: SGHDT and YYEEEE. DNA for the CDR3: TGTGCCAGCAGCTTGGAACTTTACAATGAGCAGTTCTTC. This encodes CASSLELYNEQFF.

The V call is TRBV9, the J call TRBJ2-1; the D call may be TRBD1 or TRBD2 (5 bases each). This CDR3 has 19 residues. The germline V gene has CDR1 SGDLS and CDR2 YYNGEE. With 3 bases removed from V and 5 bases from J, the gap between germline ends came to 27 bases. The CDR3: CASSAPWGSVEELNNEQFF. The CDR3 DNA sequence: TGTGCCAGCAGCGCCCCTTGGGGCAGCGTGGAGGAATTGAACAATGAGCAGTTCTTC.

The chain is built from TRBV29-1 and TRBJ2-1; 8 bases map to TRBD2. Germline assignment: CDR1 SQVTM and CDR2 ANQGSEA. The CDR3 covers 17 residues. Trimming removed 8 bases from V and 0 bases from J; junction bases left unmatched: 15. The CDR3 nucleotides are TGCAGCACTCCCGGGGCGGGAGGTCCAAGCTCCTACAATGAGCAGTTCTTC. Translating it yields CSTPGAGGPSSYNEQFF.

The CDR3 DNA follows: TGCGCCAGCAGCTTGGGCCAGGGACCCGCCTACGAGCAGTACTTC. Amino acid sequence: CASSLGQGPAYEQYF. V is TRBV5-1 and J is TRBJ2-7, with D perhaps matching TRBD1 or TRBD2 (5 bases each). The germline gives CDR1 SGHRS, CDR2 YFSETQ. Trimming removed 0 bases at V and 2 bases at J, with 12 bases between. CDR3 length: 15 residues. The variable domain in full, with the rest retrieved from reference TRBV5-1 and TRBJ2-7, is KAGVTQTPRYLIKTRGQQVTLSCSPISGHRSVSWYQQTPGQGLQFLFEYFSETQRNKGNFPGRFSGRQFSNSRSEMNVSTLELGDSALYLCASSLGQGPAYEQYFGPGTRLTVT.

The genes are TRBV6-6 and TRBJ2-3; D is possibly TRBD2 (5 bases). This CDR3 spans 12 amino acids. V was pared by 7 bases and J by 6 bases, with 11 bases between. Germline V gene sequence: CDR1 MNHNY, CDR2 SVGAGI (reference sequence). The CDR3, as DNA: TGTGCCAGCACTATGTCGGGGGATACGCAGTATTTT. Protein: CASTMSGDTQYF.

The chain joins TRBV4-2 to TRBJ2-6; D gene unclear. V lost 4 bases and J 0 bases, leaving 10 bases between the germline ends. This CDR3 is built from 16 residues. Germline V lookup: CDR1 LGHNA, CDR2 YNFKEQ. Here the CDR3 DNA reads TGTGCCAGCAGCCCAGAATCCTTCTCTGGGGCCAACGTCCTGACTTTC. Amino acids: CASSPESFSGANVLTF.

The chain recombines TRBV7-9 with TRBJ2-7, with TRBD2 as a possible D gene (5 bases). From germline, CDR1 is SEHNR and CDR2 FQNEAQ (reference sequence). CDR3 length equals 14 residues. V was trimmed by 5 bases and J by 2 bases, leaving 13 bases between them. The CDR3 region is CASSQSGKAYEQYF. The CDR3 DNA reads as TGTGCCAGCAGCCAATCGGGGAAGGCCTACGAGCAGTACTTC.